This TCR beta chain was sequenced during a study of shared clonotypes between healthy human individuals. Clones were sequenced by immunoSEQ multiplex PCR, and TCRdb holds only the in-frame ones, with some missing. The sample records roughly 500,000 clones, 75% to 85% being singletons. This clone was counted between two and nine times. Trimming at V came to 6 bases and at J to 6 bases, leaving 1 base not matched to a gene. CDR3 length equals 11 residues. Germline loops: CDR1 MNHEY, CDR2 SMNVEV (reference sequence). The chain carries TRBV27 and TRBJ1-1; 7 bases align to TRBD1. Source material: PBMCs. This TCR came from a middle-aged woman in good health. Some clones in this sample may be carry-over from other donors' samples. The CDR3 DNA sequence: TGTGCCAGCAGCAGGGGGTCTGAAGCTTTCTTT. Its translation is CASSRGSEAFF.